The clone carrying this T cell receptor beta chain showed up just a few times. This record comes from a study of blood T cells in healthy people across ages. CDR3 size: 15 residues. Per the germline V gene, CDR1 is KGHDR and CDR2 is SFDVKD. V lost 5 bases and J lost 10; bases outside the gene matches: 12. A second PCR, run for about 6 to 11 cycles, used a sample-barcoded 5' primer plus a J-beta primer mix. TCRdb reanalysed the 5' RACE reads using MiXCR and keeps one entry per CDR3 protein. The sample holds some 760,000 distinct CDR3 sequences, 25% seen once. Another study also made use of these data, one on T cells of mothers and their children.

This sequence was found in a boy between 5 and 17 years old in good health. Sequencing was carried out using blood. The chain couples TRBV24-1 to TRBJ2-1, with TRBD1 matching over 8 bases. CDR3 protein: CATSGRTGINGEQFF. In nucleotides, the CDR3 is TGTGCCACCAGTGGCCGGACAGGGATAAATGGGGAGCAGTTCTTC.